Presented here are 16 T cell receptor beta chains from one specimen sequenced in a study of blood T cells in healthy people across ages. PCR was performed a second time for 7 to 11 cycles using a sample-barcoded 5' primer and a J-beta primer mix. TCRdb itself ran the 5' RACE reads through MiXCR, one entry per CDR3 protein. In the table there are approximately 1.5 million distinct CDR3 sequences, approximately 42% of which are singletons. The specimen was blood. These receptors were obtained from a woman aged 18-29 years in good health.

The chain has TRBV20-1 and TRBJ2-1, with TRBD1 identical over 7 bases. From germline, CDR1 is DFQATT and CDR2 SNEGSKA (reference sequence). Trimming took 0 bases from V and 5 from J; bases not matched to a gene: 7. The CDR3 totals 15 residues. CDR3 amino acids: CSARETGRGNNEQFF. The CDR3 DNA reads as TGCAGTGCTAGAGAGACAGGGCGTGGGAACAATGAGCAGTTCTTC.

This clonotype appeared a few times. This chain links TRBV4-1 with TRBJ1-1; 11 bases are shared with TRBD1. This CDR3 comprises 19 residues. V dropped 1 base and J dropped 4; count of bases not matched to a gene: 14. Germline assignment: CDR1 MGHRA and CDR2 YSYEKL. CDR3 DNA sequence: TGCGCCAGCAGCCAAGGATCGTGGTGGACAGGGGGCAGGATCACTGAAGCTTTCTTT. Encoded protein: CASSQGSWWTGGRITEAFF.

The genes are TRBV3-1 and TRBJ1-1; no firm D call. The CDR3 extends over 15 amino acids. From germline, CDR1 is LGHDT and CDR2 YNNKEL (reference sequence). The V gene lost 1 base and the J gene lost 1 base, with 10 bases spanning the gap. The CDR3 DNA is TGTGCCAGCAGCCAAGCCCCGACACCGAACACTGAAGCTTTCTTT. Translation gives CASSQAPTPNTEAFF. Full variable domain (missing parts from reference TRBV3-1 and TRBJ1-1): DTAVSQTPKYLVTQMGNDKSIKCEQNLGHDTMYWYKQDSKKFLKIMFSYNNKELIINETVPNRFSPKSPDKAHLNLHINSLELGDSAVYFCASSQAPTPNTEAFFGQGTRLTVV.

This clonotype turned up a few times. The chain has TRBV9 and TRBJ2-1; TRBD2 agrees at 11 bases. Germline V gene data show CDR1 as SGDLS and CDR2 as YYNGEE. J was trimmed by 2 bases and V by 3 bases; bases with no gene match: 4. The CDR3 consists of 16 residues. The CDR3 DNA sequence: TGTGCCAGCAGCGAGTTTAGCGGGGGGGCCTACAATGAGCAGTTCTTC. This encodes CASSEFSGGAYNEQFF.

As for this clonotype: A clone one base away is much larger, so this may be a read error. This sequence joins TRBV6-5 and TRBJ2-3; a possible D gene is TRBD1 (6 bases). This CDR3 region has 13 residues. Per the germline V gene, CDR1 is MNHEY and CDR2 is SVGAGI. The CDR3 bases are TGTGCCAGCAGTTACATCCGGACAGATACGCAGTGTTTT. Residues: CASSYIRTDTQCF.

The chain links TRBV27 to TRBJ1-2, with D uncertain. There are 14 residues in the CDR3. The germline V gene encodes CDR1 MNHEY and CDR2 SMNVEV (reference sequence). The V end was cut by 10 bases, the J end by 6 bases, with 21 bases between. CDR3 residues: CATTHPGSLDGYTF. CDR3 nucleotides: TGTGCCACGACCCATCCCGGCAGCCTAGATGGCTACACCTTC.

This clonotype was found a few times. The rearrangement uses TRBV27 and TRBJ2-1, with D possibly being TRBD1 (5 bases). The germline gives CDR1 MNHEY, CDR2 SMNVEV (reference sequence). This CDR3 is built from 15 residues. V was pared by 7 bases and J by 2 bases, with 15 bases between. CDR3 nucleotide sequence: TGTGCCAGCAAGCTAACTCAGGGCCCCTACAATGAGCAGTTCTTC. Translating it yields CASKLTQGPYNEQFF.

This clonotype was detected only a few times. The chain has TRBV2 and TRBJ2-7; no clear D gene. V lost 8 bases, J lost 0 bases, and 11 bases lay in between. The CDR3 is 13 amino acids. Germline loops: CDR1 SNHLY, CDR2 FYNNEI. This chain's CDR3 is CASQGPASYEQYF. The DNA for the CDR3 is TGTGCCAGCCAAGGTCCAGCCTCCTACGAGCAGTACTTC.

This clonotype was picked up a small number of times. The J gene is TRBJ2-1, the V gene TRBV6-5; 14 positions agree with TRBD2. In germline, CDR1 is MNHEY, CDR2 SVGAGI. The length of the CDR3 is 18 residues. V lost 2 bases, J lost 4 bases, and 7 bases stayed unmatched. The CDR3 region has the DNA TGTGCCAGCAGTTACCTAGGACTAGCGGGGGGCGGTTACAATGAGCAGTTCTTC. Translation: CASSYLGLAGGGYNEQFF.

This clonotype was seen ten or more times. This chain uses TRBV12-3 or TRBV12-4 with TRBJ2-3; 9 bases agree with TRBD2. V shed 1 base, J shed 4 bases, and the junction held 0 bases outside the gene matches. CDR3 length: 14 amino acids. Written as DNA, the CDR3 is TGTGCCAGCAGTTTAGTAGCGGGAGCAGATACGCAGTATTTT. It translates to CASSLVAGADTQYF.

V is TRBV18 and J is TRBJ2-1; the D is unclear. Germline CDR1 is KGHSH and CDR2 is LQKENI. This CDR3 region has 13 residues. Trimming took 8 bases from V and 7 from J, leaving 15 bases between them. The CDR3 sequence is CASTPPGQNEQFF. The CDR3 DNA follows: TGTGCCAGCACTCCCCCTGGCCAAAATGAGCAGTTCTTC.

V gene TRBV15 combines with J gene TRBJ1-1, with D possibly being TRBD1 (5 bases). Germline assignment: CDR1 LNHNV and CDR2 YYDKDF (reference sequence). With 1 base removed from V and 0 bases from J, the gap between germline ends came to 6 bases. The CDR3 sequence is 14 residues long. DNA of the CDR3: TGTGCCACCAGCAGAGGACAGTTGAACACTGAAGCTTTCTTT. It encodes CATSRGQLNTEAFF.

The V and J genes are TRBV11-2 and TRBJ2-2; the match to TRBD2 covers 16 bases. CDR3 length: 17 residues. With V trimmed by 7 bases and J by 2 bases, 4 bases remained unmatched. Germline V gene lookup returns CDR1 SGHAT and CDR2 FQNNGV. This CDR3 is CASMGLAGGLNTGELFF. The CDR3 nucleotides are TGTGCCAGCATGGGACTAGCGGGGGGGTTAAACACCGGGGAGCTGTTTTTT. The full variable domain, its missing parts supplied by reference TRBV11-2 and TRBJ2-2, is EAGVAQSPRYKIIEKRQSVAFWCNPISGHATLYWYQQILGQGPKLLIQFQNNGVVDDSQLPKDRFSAERLKGVDSTLKIQPAKLEDSAVYLCASMGLAGGLNTGELFFGEGSRLTVL.

Notes on this clonotype: With a much larger clone just one base away, this may be a read error. V and J are TRBV7-9 and TRBJ2-7; 7 bases line up with TRBD1. In germline, CDR1 is SEHNR, CDR2 FQNEAQ (reference sequence). The J segment lost 3 bases and the V segment lost 6 bases, leaving 8 bases of the junction unmatched. The CDR3 length is 14 residues. The DNA of the CDR3 is TGTGCCAGCAGTCTCATAGGGGGCCTCTACGAGCAGTACTTC. This translates into CASSLIGGLYEQYF.

This clonotype was counted a few times. The J gene is TRBJ1-6, the V gene TRBV4-3, with unresolved D. V lost 3 bases and J lost 8, with 8 bases in between. Germline-derived CDR1 and CDR2 are LGHNA and YSLEER. CDR3 length: 13 residues. The CDR3 DNA reads TGCGCCAGCAGCCACATAATGGATTCACCCCTCCACTTT. Its protein product is CASSHIMDSPLHF.

The chain couples TRBV20-1 to TRBJ2-3; 8 bases line up with TRBD2. The length of the CDR3 is 13 residues. The germline V gene encodes CDR1 DFQATT and CDR2 SNEGSKA (reference sequence). CDR3 amino acids: CSAGGAGTDTQYF. The CDR3 DNA reads as TGCAGCGCCGGGGGGGCCGGCACAGATACGCAGTATTTT.